What follows are 25 T cell receptor beta chains derived from one specimen sequenced in a study of PD-1 blockade in classical Hodgkin lymphoma. Time point given: cycle 4 day 1 (C4D1), after around six weeks of nivolumab. Each of the patients experienced relapse following autologous stem cell transplantation, and their brentuximab vedotin exposure differed. Assay: immunoSEQ multiplex PCR; the TCRdb copy retains only in-frame clones and omits some. Of tens of thousands of clones detected, almost 85% appear once; the ten largest clones hold roughly 18%. This material consisted of peripheral blood mononuclear cells (PBMCs), taken before the fourth cycle of nivolumab. These receptor sequences come from a human donor with classical Hodgkin lymphoma.

The chain employs TRBV14 and TRBJ2-4; D is undetermined. The germline gives CDR1 SGHDN, CDR2 FVKESK. V was cut by 1 base and J by 0 bases, with 10 bases left in between. This CDR3 is built from 16 residues. DNA of the CDR3: TGTGCCAGCAGCCAAGGGGTTCCACTAGCCAAAAACATTCAGTACTTC. Its protein product is CASSQGVPLAKNIQYF.

This clone was observed once. V gene TRBV27 combines with J gene TRBJ1-1; D is unclear. Trimming removed 2 bases at V and 2 bases at J, with 6 bases between. This CDR3 contains 13 residues. CDR1 and CDR2 from the germline V gene are MNHEY and SMNVEV (reference sequence). Here the CDR3 DNA reads TGTGCCAGCAGTTTAACAACAAACACTGAAGCTTTCTTT. This encodes CASSLTTNTEAFF.

CDR3: CASSITGTGRSNQPQHF. The CDR3 DNA is TGTGCCAGTAGTATAACCGGGACAGGGCGAAGCAATCAGCCCCAGCATTTT. The V call is TRBV19, the J call TRBJ1-5, with 9 bases that match TRBD1. CDR1 and CDR2 (germline): LNHDA, SQIVND (reference sequence). V shed 2 bases, J shed 1 base, and the junction held 6 bases outside the gene matches. This CDR3 is 17 amino acids long.

In nucleotides, the CDR3 is TGTGCCAGCAGTTTCCTCGGGACTAGCGGGGGGCCGGACACCGGGGAGCTGTTTTTT. It codes for CASSFLGTSGGPDTGELFF. J is TRBJ2-2 and V is TRBV27, with 15 bases fitting TRBD2. The length of the CDR3 is 19 residues. Germline CDR1 and CDR2: MNHEY and SMNVEV (reference sequence). After removal of 3 bases from V and 3 bases from J, the junction contained 8 bases not matched to a gene.

The chain is built from TRBV7-9 and TRBJ1-2, with D maybe TRBD1 (6 bases). Germline loops: CDR1 SEHNR, CDR2 FQNEAQ (reference sequence). The CDR3 sequence is 17 residues long. Trimming pared 5 bases from V and 6 bases from J, leaving 25 bases between. The CDR3 loop reads CASSLKTYSGGADGYTF. CDR3 DNA sequence: TGTGCCAGCAGCCTCAAAACCTACTCGGGGGGCGCGGATGGCTACACCTTC.

This sequence joins TRBV21-1 and TRBJ2-7; no check of the table's D call, TRBD2, against the DNA was made. TRBV21-1 constitutes a pseudogene. The CDR3 has 15 residues. The CDR3 protein is CASRPGLGPSYEQYF. The CDR3 coding sequence is TGTGCCTCACGTCCGGGACTAGGGCCCTCCTACGAGCAGTACTTC.

The rearrangement links TRBV15 to TRBJ2-1, with D tentatively TRBD2 (5 bases). The ends were cut back, 6 bases at V and 4 bases at J, with 10 bases in the middle. The germline CDR1 and CDR2 sequences are LNHNV and YYDKDF (reference sequence). The CDR3 extends over 13 amino acids. CDR3 loop: CATRKRGYNEQFF. The CDR3 DNA is TGTGCCACCAGAAAACGGGGTTACAATGAGCAGTTCTTC.

The V call is TRBV5-1, the J call TRBJ1-2, with TRBD1 as a possible D gene (5 bases). The CDR3 is 15 amino acids. Germline-derived CDR1 and CDR2 are SGHRS and YFSETQ. V lost 1 base and J 8 bases, leaving 18 bases between the germline ends. The CDR3 here is CASSLRDPRSSGYTF. CDR3 DNA sequence: TGCGCCAGCAGCTTGCGGGACCCCCGTTCGTCCGGCTACACCTTC.

The J gene is TRBJ2-7, the V gene TRBV2; 7 bases are a match to TRBD2. The CDR3 loop spans 14 amino acids. The V segment lost 7 bases and the J segment 0 bases; nucleotides outside the gene matches: 6. CDR1 is SNHLY, CDR2 FYNNEI, per germline. DNA of the CDR3: TGTGCCAGCAAATCTAGCGGAAGCTCCTACGAGCAGTACTTC. It is translated as CASKSSGSSYEQYF. The complete variable domain, with remaining parts taken from reference TRBV2 and TRBJ2-7, reads EPEVTQTPSHQVTQMGQEVILRCVPISNHLYFYWYRQILGQKVEFLVSFYNNEISEKSEIFDDQFSVERPDGSNFTLKIRSTKLEDSAMYFCASKSSGSSYEQYFGPGTRLTVT.

This clone was detected once. This chain joins TRBV7-9 and TRBJ1-2, with 7 bases aligning to TRBD1. Germline CDR1 SEHNR, CDR2 FQNEAQ (reference sequence). The CDR3 is 18 amino acids. Germline trimming cut 4 bases from V and 4 bases from J; bases unmatched to any gene: 18. CDR3 region: CASSSIRRDRINTYGYTF. The CDR3 DNA is TGTGCCAGCAGCTCCATCAGGAGGGACAGAATTAACACCTATGGCTACACCTTC.

The genes are TRBV13 and TRBJ1-1; D is ambiguous. Between the trimmed V and J ends, which lost 6 bases and 2 bases, there was a span of 13 bases. Germline V gene lookup returns CDR1 PRHDT and CDR2 FYEKMQ (reference sequence). This CDR3 is 14 amino acids long. The CDR3 protein is CASSDTYRNTEAFF. In DNA, the CDR3 is TGTGCCAGCAGTGATACCTACAGAAACACTGAAGCTTTCTTT.

This clone was seen a handful of times. The J gene is TRBJ1-1, the V gene TRBV6-1; tentative D call: TRBD1 (5 bases). There are 12 residues in the CDR3. Germline assignment: CDR1 MNHNS and CDR2 SASEGT. V gave up 2 bases and J gave up 10 bases, with 11 bases separating them. The DNA for the CDR3 is TGTGCCAGCAGTGAATTGGGGGTTGGAGCTTTCTTT. Translating gives CASSELGVGAFF.

This clone was recorded a few times. This sequence joins TRBV29-1 and TRBJ2-5; 14 bases are a match to TRBD2. V was clipped by 6 bases and J by 4 bases; unmatched bases: 7. CDR1 and CDR2 from the germline V gene are SQVTM and ANQGSEA. The CDR3 runs 15 residues. CDR3 in DNA: TGCAGCGTGAACCCCGGACTAGCGGGGGGAGAGACCCAGTACTTC. Its translation is CSVNPGLAGGETQYF.

The chain carries TRBV5-1 and TRBJ2-2; D is unclear. This CDR3 has 15 amino acids. Germline values: CDR1 SGHRS, CDR2 YFSETQ. V lost 1 base to trimming and J lost 5 bases, with 12 bases between them. CDR3 residues: CASSLMTPKTGELFF. The CDR3 DNA follows: TGCGCCAGCAGCTTGATGACCCCAAAGACCGGGGAGCTGTTTTTT.

The rearrangement joins TRBV5-1 to TRBJ1-4; D ambiguous. This CDR3 comprises 16 residues. V dropped 4 bases and J dropped 3 bases, with 16 bases sitting between them. Germline-derived CDR1 and CDR2 are SGHRS and YFSETQ. The CDR3 DNA reads TGCGCCAGCAGCCCCGATGGGCGGGCGGCTAATGAAAAACTGTTTTTT. This gives the protein CASSPDGRAANEKLFF.

The rearrangement joins TRBV27 to TRBJ2-3; D is perhaps TRBD1 or TRBD2 (5 bases each). The V gene's germline CDR1 is MNHEY and CDR2 SMNVEV (reference sequence). There are 14 residues in the CDR3. Trimming removed 3 bases at V and 5 bases at J, with 12 bases between. CDR3 protein: CASSFEGSVDTQYF. CDR3 nucleotide sequence: TGTGCCAGCAGTTTCGAGGGGTCTGTAGATACGCAGTATTTT.

The chain employs TRBV15 and TRBJ2-2, with D unclear. CDR1 and CDR2 from the germline V gene are LNHNV and YYDKDF (reference sequence). Trimming pared 4 bases from V and 6 bases from J, leaving 15 bases between. The CDR3 contains 15 residues. The DNA of the CDR3 is TGTGCCACCAGCACCCGAGGCCCCTGGCCCGGGGAGCTGTTTTTT. This sequence encodes CATSTRGPWPGELFF.

The J gene is TRBJ2-6, the V gene TRBV28, with 8 bases aligning to TRBD1. The CDR3 loop spans 14 amino acids. Germline loops: CDR1 MDHEN, CDR2 SYDVKM. V shed 7 bases, J shed 3 bases, and the junction held 2 bases outside the gene matches. The CDR3 nucleotides are TGTGCCAGCACGACAGGGGATGGGGCCAACGTCCTGACTTTC. Its translation: CASTTGDGANVLTF. The full variable domain, rest sourced from reference TRBV28 and TRBJ2-6, is DVKVTQSSRYLVKRTGEKVFLECVQDMDHENMFWYRQDPGLGLRLIYFSYDVKMKEKGDIPEGYSVSREKKERFSLILESASTNQTSMYLCASTTGDGANVLTFGAGSRLTVL.

The chain joins TRBV5-3 to TRBJ1-1; D uncertain. TRBV5-3 qualifies as an ORF whose function is uncertain. Between the trimmed V and J ends, which lost 4 bases and 3 bases, there was a span of 4 bases. There are 11 residues in the CDR3. The chain's CDR3 is CARSIDTEAFF. The CDR3 DNA follows: TGTGCCAGAAGCATCGACACTGAAGCTTTCTTT.

The V gene is TRBV7-9, the J gene TRBJ1-4, with D possibly being TRBD1 (6 bases). Germline values: CDR1 SEHNR, CDR2 FQNEAQ (reference sequence). Trimming took off 4 bases at V and 3 bases at J, with 15 bases between the two ends. The CDR3 contains 16 residues. CDR3 sequence (DNA): TGTGCCAGCAGCTGGGCCACAGGGTCCCCTAATGAAAAACTGTTTTTT. Protein: CASSWATGSPNEKLFF. Full variable domain (missing parts from reference TRBV7-9 and TRBJ1-4): DTGVSQNPRHKITKRGQNVTFRCDPISEHNRLYWYRQTLGQGPEFLTYFQNEAQLEKSRLLSDRFSAERPKGSFSTLEIQRTEQGDSAMYLCASSWATGSPNEKLFFGSGTQLSVL.

The chain recombines TRBV30 with TRBJ1-2, with D unclear. The CDR3 is made up of 12 amino acids. The germline gives CDR1 GTSNPN, CDR2 SVGIG (reference sequence). V was pared by 2 bases and J by 3 bases, with 7 bases between. CDR3 bases: TGTGCCTGGAGTCGGGCCGACTATGGCTACACCTTC. It is translated as CAWSRADYGYTF.

The chain uses TRBV4-3 and TRBJ2-3; D may be TRBD2 (5 bases). V dropped 1 base and J dropped 6 bases, with 14 bases sitting between them. Germline V CDR1 and CDR2: LGHNA, YSLEER. There are 15 residues in the CDR3. In DNA form, the CDR3 reads TGCGCCAGCAGCCAAGGGCAGGAGAGGGTCGATACGCAGTATTTT. It specifies CASSQGQERVDTQYF.

This clone was picked up a small number of times. The chain employs TRBV7-6 and TRBJ2-1; D is unclear. The CDR3 has 15 amino acids. Germline lookup yields CDR1 SGHVS and CDR2 FNYEAQ. Trimming took 5 bases from V and 4 from J, leaving 15 bases between them. The CDR3 reads CASSPRRMGYNEQFF. CDR3 in DNA: TGTGCCAGCAGCCCCCGACGGATGGGGTACAATGAGCAGTTCTTC.

The chain recombines TRBV19 with TRBJ1-6; 8 nucleotides agree with TRBD1. V lost 0 bases to trimming and J lost 9 bases; unmatched junction nucleotides: 7. This CDR3 is 16 amino acids long. CDR1 LNHDA and CDR2 SQIVND come from the germline V gene (reference sequence). In DNA, the CDR3 is TGTGCCAGTAGTATAGACCCTGGACAGGGACCTTCACCCCTCCACTTT. Its translation: CASSIDPGQGPSPLHF.

V and J are TRBV6-6 and TRBJ1-1; D may be TRBD1 (5 bases). The germline V gene encodes CDR1 MNHNY and CDR2 SVGAGI (reference sequence). V shed 0 bases and J shed 1 base, with 12 bases lying between them. CDR3 length: 16 residues. The DNA for the CDR3 is TGTGCCAGCAGTTACTCGCCGGGGAGGGGGAACACTGAAGCTTTCTTT. It specifies CASSYSPGRGNTEAFF.